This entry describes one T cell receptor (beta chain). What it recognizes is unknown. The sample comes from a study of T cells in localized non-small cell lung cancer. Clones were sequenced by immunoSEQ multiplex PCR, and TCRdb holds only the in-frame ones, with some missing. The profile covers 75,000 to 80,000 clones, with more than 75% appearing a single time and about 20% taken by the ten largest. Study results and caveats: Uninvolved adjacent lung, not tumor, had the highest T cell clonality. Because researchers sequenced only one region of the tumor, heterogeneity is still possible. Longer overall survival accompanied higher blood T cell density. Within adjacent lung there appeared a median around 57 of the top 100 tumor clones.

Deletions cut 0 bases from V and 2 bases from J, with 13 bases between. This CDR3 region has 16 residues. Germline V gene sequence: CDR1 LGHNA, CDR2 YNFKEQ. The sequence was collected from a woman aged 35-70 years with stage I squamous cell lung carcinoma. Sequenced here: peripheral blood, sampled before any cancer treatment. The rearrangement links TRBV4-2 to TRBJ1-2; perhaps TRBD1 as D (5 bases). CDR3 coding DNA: TGTGCCAGCAGCCAAGAAGGTGGCAGGGAAAACTATGGCTACACCTTC. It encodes CASSQEGGRENYGYTF.